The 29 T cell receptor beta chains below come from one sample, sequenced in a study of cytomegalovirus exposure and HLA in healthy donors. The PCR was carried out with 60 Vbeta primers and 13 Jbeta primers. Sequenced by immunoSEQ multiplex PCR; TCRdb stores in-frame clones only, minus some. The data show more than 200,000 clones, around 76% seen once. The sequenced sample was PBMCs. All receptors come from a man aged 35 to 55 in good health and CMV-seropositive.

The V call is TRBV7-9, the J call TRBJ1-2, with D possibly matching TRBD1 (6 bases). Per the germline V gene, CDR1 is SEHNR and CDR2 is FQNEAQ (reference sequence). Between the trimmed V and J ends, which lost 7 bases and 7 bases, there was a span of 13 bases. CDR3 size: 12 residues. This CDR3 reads CASNRATGGYTF. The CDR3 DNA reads TGTGCCAGCAACAGGGCCACAGGTGGCTACACCTTC.

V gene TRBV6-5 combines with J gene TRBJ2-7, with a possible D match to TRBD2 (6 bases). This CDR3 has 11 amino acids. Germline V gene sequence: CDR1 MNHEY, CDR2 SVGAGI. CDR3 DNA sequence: TGTGTTACTAGCTCCTCCTACGAGCAGTACTTC. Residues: CVTSSSYEQYF.

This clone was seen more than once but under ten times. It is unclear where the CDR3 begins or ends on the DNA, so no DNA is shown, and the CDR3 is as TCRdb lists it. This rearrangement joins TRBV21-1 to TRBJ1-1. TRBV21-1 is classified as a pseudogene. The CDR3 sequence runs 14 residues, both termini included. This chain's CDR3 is CASSKVGGGTEAFF.

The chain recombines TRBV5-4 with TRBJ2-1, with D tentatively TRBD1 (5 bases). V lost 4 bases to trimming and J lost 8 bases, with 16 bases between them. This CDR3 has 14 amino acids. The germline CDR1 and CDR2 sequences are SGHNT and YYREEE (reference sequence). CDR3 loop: CASSRMTGADEQFF. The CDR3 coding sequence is TGTGCCAGCAGCCGGATGACTGGGGCCGATGAGCAGTTCTTC.

The CDR3 region has the DNA TGTGCCAGCAGTTTCGGACAGTATAGCAATCAGCCCCAGCATTTT. This gives the protein CASSFGQYSNQPQHF. This chain joins TRBV28 and TRBJ1-5; perhaps TRBD1 as D (6 bases). V was clipped by 3 bases and J by 0 bases, with 9 bases between them. From germline, CDR1 is MDHEN and CDR2 SYDVKM. CDR3 length equals 15 residues.

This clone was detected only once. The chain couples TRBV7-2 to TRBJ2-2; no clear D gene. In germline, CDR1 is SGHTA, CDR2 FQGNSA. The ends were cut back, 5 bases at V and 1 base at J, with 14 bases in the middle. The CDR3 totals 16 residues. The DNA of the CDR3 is TGTGCCAGCAGCCCGTACACCGCTGGGAACACCGGGGAGCTGTTTTTT. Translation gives CASSPYTAGNTGELFF.

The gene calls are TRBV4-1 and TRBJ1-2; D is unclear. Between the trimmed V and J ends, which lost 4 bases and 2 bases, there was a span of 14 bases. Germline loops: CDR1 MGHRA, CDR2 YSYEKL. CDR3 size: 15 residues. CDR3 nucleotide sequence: TGCGCCAGCAGCCTAGAAGAGGCGGTGAACTATGGCTACACCTTC. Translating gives CASSLEEAVNYGYTF.

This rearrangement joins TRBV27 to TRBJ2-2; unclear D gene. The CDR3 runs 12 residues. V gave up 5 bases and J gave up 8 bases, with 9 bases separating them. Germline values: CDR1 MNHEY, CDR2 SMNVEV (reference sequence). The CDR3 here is CASSVIEGELFF. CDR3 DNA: TGTGCCAGCAGTGTCATAGAGGGGGAGCTGTTTTTT.

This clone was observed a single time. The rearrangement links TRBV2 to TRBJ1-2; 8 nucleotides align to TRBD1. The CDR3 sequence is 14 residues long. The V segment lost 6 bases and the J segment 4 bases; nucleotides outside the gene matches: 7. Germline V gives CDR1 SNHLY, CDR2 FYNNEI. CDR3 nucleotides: TGTGCCAGCAGGGCCGTACAGGGGGTCTATGGCTACACCTTC. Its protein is CASRAVQGVYGYTF.

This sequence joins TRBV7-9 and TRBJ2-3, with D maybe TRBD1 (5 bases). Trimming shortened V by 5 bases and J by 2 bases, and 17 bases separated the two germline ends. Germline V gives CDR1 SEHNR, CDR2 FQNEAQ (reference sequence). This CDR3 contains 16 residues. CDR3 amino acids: CASSPRLGRATDTQYF. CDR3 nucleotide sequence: TGTGCCAGCAGCCCTAGGCTAGGCAGGGCCACAGATACGCAGTATTTT.

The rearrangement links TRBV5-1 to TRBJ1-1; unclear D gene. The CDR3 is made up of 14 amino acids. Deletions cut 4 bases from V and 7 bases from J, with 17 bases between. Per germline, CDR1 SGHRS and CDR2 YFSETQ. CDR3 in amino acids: CASSIHGREREAFF. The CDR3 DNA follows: TGCGCCAGCAGCATACACGGCCGGGAGCGTGAAGCTTTCTTT.

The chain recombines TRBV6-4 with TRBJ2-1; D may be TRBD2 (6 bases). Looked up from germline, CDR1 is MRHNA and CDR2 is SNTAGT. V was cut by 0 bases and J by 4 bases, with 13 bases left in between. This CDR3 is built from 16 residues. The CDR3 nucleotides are TGTGCCAGCAGTGACTCGCCTAGCGCCCTATACAATGAGCAGTTCTTC. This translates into CASSDSPSALYNEQFF.

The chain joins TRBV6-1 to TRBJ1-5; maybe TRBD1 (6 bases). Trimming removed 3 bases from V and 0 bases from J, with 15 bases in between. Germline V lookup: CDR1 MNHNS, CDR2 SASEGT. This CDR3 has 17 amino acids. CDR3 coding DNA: TGTGCCAGCAGTGAGGGGGCGGTAGCGGGTAGCAATCAGCCCCAGCATTTT. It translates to CASSEGAVAGSNQPQHF.

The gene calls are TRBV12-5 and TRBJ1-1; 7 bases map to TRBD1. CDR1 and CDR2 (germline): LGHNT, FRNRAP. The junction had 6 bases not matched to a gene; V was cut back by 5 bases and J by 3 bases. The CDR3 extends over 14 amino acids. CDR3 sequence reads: CASGTSGQYTEAFF. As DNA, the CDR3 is TGTGCTAGTGGTACTTCGGGACAGTACACTGAAGCTTTCTTT.

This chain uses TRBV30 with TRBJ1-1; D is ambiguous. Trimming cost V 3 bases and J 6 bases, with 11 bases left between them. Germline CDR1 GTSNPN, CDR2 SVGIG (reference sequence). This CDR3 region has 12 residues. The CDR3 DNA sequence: TGTGCCTGGAGCCGCCCGCCGGCTGAAGCTTTCTTT. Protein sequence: CAWSRPPAEAFF.

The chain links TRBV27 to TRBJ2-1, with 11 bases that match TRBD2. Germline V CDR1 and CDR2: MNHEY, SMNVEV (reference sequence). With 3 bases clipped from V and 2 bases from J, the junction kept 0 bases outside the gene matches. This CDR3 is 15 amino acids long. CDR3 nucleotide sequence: TGTGCCAGCAGTTTTAGCGGGAGGGCCTACAATGAGCAGTTCTTC. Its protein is CASSFSGRAYNEQFF.

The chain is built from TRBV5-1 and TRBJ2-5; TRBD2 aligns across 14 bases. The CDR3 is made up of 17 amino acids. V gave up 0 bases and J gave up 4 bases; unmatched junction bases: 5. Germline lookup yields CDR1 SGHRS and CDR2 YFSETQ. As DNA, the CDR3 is TGCGCCAGCAGCTTGGCTGGACTAGCGGGAGGTGGAGAGACCCAGTACTTC. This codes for CASSLAGLAGGGETQYF.

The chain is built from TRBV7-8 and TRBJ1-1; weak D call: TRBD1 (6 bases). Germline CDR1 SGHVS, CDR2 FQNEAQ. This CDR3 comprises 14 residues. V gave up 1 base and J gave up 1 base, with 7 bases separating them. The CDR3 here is CASSLGTANTEAFF. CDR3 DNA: TGTGCCAGCAGCTTAGGGACAGCGAACACTGAAGCTTTCTTT. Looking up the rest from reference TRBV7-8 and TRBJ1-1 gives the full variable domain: GAGVSQSPRYKVAKRGQDVALRCDPISGHVSLFWYQQALGQGPEFLTYFQNEAQLDKSGLPSDRFFAERPEGSVSTLKIQRTQQEDSAVYLCASSLGTANTEAFFGQGTRLTVV.

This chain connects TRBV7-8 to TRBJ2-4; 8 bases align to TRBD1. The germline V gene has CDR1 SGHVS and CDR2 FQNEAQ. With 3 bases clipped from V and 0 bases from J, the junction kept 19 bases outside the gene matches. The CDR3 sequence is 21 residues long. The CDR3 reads CASSFGTWTGRRVLAKNIQYF. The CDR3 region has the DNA TGTGCCAGCAGCTTCGGGACCTGGACAGGGAGGAGAGTCCTAGCCAAAAACATTCAGTACTTC. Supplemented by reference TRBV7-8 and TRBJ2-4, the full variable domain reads GAGVSQSPRYKVAKRGQDVALRCDPISGHVSLFWYQQALGQGPEFLTYFQNEAQLDKSGLPSDRFFAERPEGSVSTLKIQRTQQEDSAVYLCASSFGTWTGRRVLAKNIQYFGAGTRLSVL.

CDR3 DNA sequence: TGTGCCAGCAGCTTTGGACTAGCGGAGGCGAATGAGCAGTTCTTC. It translates to CASSFGLAEANEQFF. This chain links TRBV5-4 with TRBJ2-1, with 10 bases matching TRBD2. This CDR3 region has 15 residues. Germline V gene sequence: CDR1 SGHNT, CDR2 YYREEE (reference sequence). J gave up 7 bases and V 2 bases, and 6 bases lay outside the gene matches.

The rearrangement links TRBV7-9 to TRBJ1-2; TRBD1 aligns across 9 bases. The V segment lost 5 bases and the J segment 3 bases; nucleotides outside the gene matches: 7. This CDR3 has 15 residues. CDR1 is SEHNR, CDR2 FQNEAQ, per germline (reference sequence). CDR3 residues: CASSLLTGGYYGYTF. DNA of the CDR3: TGTGCCAGCAGCCTATTGACAGGGGGGTACTATGGCTACACCTTC. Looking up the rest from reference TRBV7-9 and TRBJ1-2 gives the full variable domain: DTGVSQNPRHKITKRGQNVTFRCDPISEHNRLYWYRQTLGQGPEFLTYFQNEAQLEKSRLLSDRFSAERPKGSFSTLEIQRTEQGDSAMYLCASSLLTGGYYGYTFGSGTRLTVV.

The CDR3 region is CASRRGGGTDTQYF. The CDR3, as DNA: TGTGCCAGCAGACGCGGGGGAGGCACAGATACGCAGTATTTT. The gene calls are TRBV27 and TRBJ2-3; 7 nucleotides agree with TRBD2. The CDR3 runs 14 residues. V was clipped by 6 bases and J by 1 base; unmatched bases: 4. Germline-derived CDR1 and CDR2 are MNHEY and SMNVEV (reference sequence).

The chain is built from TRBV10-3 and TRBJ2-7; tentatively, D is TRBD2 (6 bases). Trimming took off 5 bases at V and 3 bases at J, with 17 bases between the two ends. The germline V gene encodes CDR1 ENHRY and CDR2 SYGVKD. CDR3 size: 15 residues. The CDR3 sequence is CAISPGERAGYEQYV. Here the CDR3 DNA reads TGTGCCATCAGTCCGGGCGAGCGGGCCGGCTACGAGCAGTACGTC.

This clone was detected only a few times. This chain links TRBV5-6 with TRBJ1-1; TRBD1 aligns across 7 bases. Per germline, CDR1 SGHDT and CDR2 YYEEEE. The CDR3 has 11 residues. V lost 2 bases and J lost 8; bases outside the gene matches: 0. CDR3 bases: TGTGCCAGCAGCTTACAGGGGGAAGCTTTCTTT. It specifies CASSLQGEAFF.

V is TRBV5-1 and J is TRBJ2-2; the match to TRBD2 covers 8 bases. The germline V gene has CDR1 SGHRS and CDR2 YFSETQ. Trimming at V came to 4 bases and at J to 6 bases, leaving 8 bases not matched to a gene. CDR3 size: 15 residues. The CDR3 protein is CASSRTSRLAGELFF. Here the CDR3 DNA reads TGCGCCAGCAGCCGGACTAGCAGGTTAGCCGGGGAGCTGTTTTTT.

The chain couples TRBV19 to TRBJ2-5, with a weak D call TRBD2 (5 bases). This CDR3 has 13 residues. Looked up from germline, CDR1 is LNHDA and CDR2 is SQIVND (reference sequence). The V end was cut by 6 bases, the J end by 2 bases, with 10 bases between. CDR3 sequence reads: CASRTDYQETQYF. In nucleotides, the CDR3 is TGTGCCAGTAGAACCGACTATCAAGAGACCCAGTACTTC.

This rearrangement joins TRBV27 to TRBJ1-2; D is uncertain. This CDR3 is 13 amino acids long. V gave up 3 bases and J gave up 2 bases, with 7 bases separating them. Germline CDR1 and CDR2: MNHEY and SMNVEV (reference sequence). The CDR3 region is CASSLGRNYGYTF. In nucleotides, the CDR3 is TGTGCCAGCAGTTTGGGGAGAAACTATGGCTACACCTTC.

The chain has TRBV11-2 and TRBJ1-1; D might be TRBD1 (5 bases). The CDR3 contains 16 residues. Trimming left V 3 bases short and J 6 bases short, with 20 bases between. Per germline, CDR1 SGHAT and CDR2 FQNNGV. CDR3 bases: TGTGCCAGCAGCTTGATTCCAGGGTCCCGCAGCGCTGAAGCTTTCTTT. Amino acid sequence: CASSLIPGSRSAEAFF.

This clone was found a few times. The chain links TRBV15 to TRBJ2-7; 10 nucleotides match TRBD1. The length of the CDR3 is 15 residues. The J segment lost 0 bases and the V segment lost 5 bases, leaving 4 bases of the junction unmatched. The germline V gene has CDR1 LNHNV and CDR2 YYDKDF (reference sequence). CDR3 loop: CATSLRDRGSYEQYF. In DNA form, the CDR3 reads TGTGCCACCAGCCTCCGGGACAGGGGCTCCTACGAGCAGTACTTC.